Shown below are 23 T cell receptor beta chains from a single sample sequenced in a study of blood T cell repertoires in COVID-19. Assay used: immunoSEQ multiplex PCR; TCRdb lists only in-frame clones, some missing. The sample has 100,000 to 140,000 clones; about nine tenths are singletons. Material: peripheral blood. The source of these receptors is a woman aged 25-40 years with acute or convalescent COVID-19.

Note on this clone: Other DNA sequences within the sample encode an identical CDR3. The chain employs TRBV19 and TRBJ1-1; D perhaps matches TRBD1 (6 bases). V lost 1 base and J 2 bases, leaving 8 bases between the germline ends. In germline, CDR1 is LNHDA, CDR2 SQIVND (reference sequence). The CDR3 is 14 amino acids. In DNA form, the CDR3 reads TGTGCCAGTAGTATAGGGACAGCAAACACTGAAGCTTTCTTT. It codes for CASSIGTANTEAFF. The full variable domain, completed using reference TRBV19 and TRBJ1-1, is DGGITQSPKYLFRKEGQNVTLSCEQNLNHDAMYWYRQDPGQGLRLIYYSQIVNDFQKGDIAEGYSVSREKKESFPLTVTSAQKNPTAFYLCASSIGTANTEAFFGQGTRLTVV.

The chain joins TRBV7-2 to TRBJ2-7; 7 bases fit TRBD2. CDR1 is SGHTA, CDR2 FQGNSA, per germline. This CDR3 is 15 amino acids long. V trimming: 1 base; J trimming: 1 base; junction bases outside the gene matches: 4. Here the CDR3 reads CASSLEGGRSYEQYF. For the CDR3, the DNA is TGTGCCAGCAGCTTAGAGGGAGGGAGATCCTACGAGCAGTACTTC.

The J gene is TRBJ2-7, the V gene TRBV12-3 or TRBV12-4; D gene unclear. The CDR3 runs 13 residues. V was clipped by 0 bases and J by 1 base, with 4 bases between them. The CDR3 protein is CASSLAQSYEQYF. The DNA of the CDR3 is TGTGCCAGCAGTTTAGCGCAGTCCTACGAGCAGTACTTC.

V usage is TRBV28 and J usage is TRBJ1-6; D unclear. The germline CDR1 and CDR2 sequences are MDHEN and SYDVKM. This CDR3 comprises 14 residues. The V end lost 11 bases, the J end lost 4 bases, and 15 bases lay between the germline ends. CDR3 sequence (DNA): TGTGCCGGCAAGGGAGGGCAATATAATTCACCCCTCCACTTT. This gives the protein CAGKGGQYNSPLHF.

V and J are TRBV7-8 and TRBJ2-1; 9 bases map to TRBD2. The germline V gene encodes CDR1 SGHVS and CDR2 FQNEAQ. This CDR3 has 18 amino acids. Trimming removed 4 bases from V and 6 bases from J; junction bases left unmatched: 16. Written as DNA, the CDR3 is TGTGCCAGCAGCTGGGAGAGGGGACAACTAGCGGGCCTCAATGAGCAGTTCTTC. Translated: CASSWERGQLAGLNEQFF.

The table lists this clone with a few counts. The CDR3, as DNA: TGTGCCAGCGCCCCGGGACTTAACTACGAGCAGTACTTC. Protein sequence: CASAPGLNYEQYF. The V gene is TRBV11-3, the J gene TRBJ2-7; a weak D match, TRBD2 (6 bases). V lost 8 bases and J 3 bases, leaving 14 bases between the germline ends. CDR3 length: 13 residues. Germline V gene lookup returns CDR1 SGHNT and CDR2 YENEEA.

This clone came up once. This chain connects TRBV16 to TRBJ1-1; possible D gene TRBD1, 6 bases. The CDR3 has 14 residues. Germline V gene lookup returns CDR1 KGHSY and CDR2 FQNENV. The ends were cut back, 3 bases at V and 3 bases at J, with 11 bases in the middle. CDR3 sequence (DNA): TGTGCCAGCAGCCAGGGGGCAGGGGACACTGAAGCTTTCTTT. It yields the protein CASSQGAGDTEAFF.

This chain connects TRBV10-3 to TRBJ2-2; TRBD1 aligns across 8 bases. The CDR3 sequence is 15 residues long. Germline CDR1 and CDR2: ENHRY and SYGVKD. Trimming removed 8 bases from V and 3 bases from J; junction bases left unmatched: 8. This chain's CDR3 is CAIGGQGSDTGELFF. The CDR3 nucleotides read TGTGCCATCGGTGGACAGGGTTCGGACACCGGGGAGCTGTTTTTT.

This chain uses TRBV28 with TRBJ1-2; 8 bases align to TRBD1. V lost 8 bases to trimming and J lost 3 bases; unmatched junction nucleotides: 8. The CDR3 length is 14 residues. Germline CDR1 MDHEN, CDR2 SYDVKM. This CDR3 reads CASLFRGHDYGYTF. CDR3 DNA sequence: TGTGCCAGCCTATTCAGGGGGCATGACTATGGCTACACCTTC.

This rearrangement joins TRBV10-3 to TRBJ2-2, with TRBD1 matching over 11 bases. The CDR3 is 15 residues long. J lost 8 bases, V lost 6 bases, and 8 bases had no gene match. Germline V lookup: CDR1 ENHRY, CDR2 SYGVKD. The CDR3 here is CAISGQGALSGELFF. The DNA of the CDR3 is TGTGCCATCAGCGGACAGGGGGCGCTTTCTGGGGAGCTGTTTTTT.

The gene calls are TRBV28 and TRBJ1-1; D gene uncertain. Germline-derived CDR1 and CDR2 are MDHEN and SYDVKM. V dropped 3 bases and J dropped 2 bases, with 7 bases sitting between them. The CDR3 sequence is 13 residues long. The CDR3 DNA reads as TGTGCCAGCAGTTTCTCGGGAAACACTGAAGCTTTCTTT. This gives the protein CASSFSGNTEAFF. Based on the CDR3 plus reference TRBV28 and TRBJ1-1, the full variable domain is DVKVTQSSRYLVKRTGEKVFLECVQDMDHENMFWYRQDPGLGLRLIYFSYDVKMKEKGDIPEGYSVSREKKERFSLILESASTNQTSMYLCASSFSGNTEAFFGQGTRLTVV.

The CDR3, as DNA: TGTGCCAGTAGTATAATTGGTTTAGGGGGCCTGAATCAGCCCCAGCATTTT. Its protein is CASSIIGLGGLNQPQHF. The chain combines TRBV19 with TRBJ1-5, with TRBD1 matching over 7 bases. This CDR3 is 17 amino acids long. The V gene end was trimmed by 2 bases and the J gene end by 4 bases; junction bases not matched to a gene: 11. CDR1 is LNHDA, CDR2 SQIVND, per germline (reference sequence).

The CDR3 loop reads CASSPETSGSYNEQFF. The CDR3 coding sequence is TGTGCCAGCTCACCCGAGACTAGCGGGAGCTACAATGAGCAGTTCTTC. V usage is TRBV18 and J usage is TRBJ2-1; TRBD2 matches 12 bases. This CDR3 is built from 16 residues. V lost 3 bases and J lost 3; bases outside the gene matches: 3. The V gene's germline CDR1 is KGHSH and CDR2 LQKENI.

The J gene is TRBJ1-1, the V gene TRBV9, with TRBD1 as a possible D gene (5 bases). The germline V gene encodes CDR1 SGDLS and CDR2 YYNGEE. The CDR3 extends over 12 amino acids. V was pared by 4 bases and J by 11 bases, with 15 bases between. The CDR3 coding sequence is TGTGCCAGCAGCTCCAGTGGCGGGGGGGCTTTCTTT. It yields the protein CASSSSGGGAFF.

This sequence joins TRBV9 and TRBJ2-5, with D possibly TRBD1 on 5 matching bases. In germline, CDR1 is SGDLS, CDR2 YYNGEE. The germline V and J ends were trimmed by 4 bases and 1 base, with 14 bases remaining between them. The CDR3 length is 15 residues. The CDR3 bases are TGTGCCAGCAGCTATCTCGGACATTTCCAAGAGACCCAGTACTTC. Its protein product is CASSYLGHFQETQYF.

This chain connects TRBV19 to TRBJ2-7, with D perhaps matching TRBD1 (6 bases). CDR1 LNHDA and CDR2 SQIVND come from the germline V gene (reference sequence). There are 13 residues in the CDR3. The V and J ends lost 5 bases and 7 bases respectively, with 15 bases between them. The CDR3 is CASSAGALGEQYF. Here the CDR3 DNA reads TGTGCCAGTAGTGCAGGGGCCCTGGGGGAGCAGTACTTC.

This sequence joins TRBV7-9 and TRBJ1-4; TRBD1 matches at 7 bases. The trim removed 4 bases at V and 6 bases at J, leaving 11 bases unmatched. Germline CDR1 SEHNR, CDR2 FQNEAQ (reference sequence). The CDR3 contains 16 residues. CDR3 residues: CASSSLLRGMDEKLFF. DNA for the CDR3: TGTGCCAGCAGCTCGCTCCTCAGGGGGATGGATGAAAAACTGTTTTTT.

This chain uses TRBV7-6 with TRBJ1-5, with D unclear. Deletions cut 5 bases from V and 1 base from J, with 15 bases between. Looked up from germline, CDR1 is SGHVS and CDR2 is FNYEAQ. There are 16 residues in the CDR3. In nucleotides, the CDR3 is TGTGCCAGCAGCCCAGGACTGCGCGGGAGCAATCAGCCCCAGCATTTT. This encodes CASSPGLRGSNQPQHF.

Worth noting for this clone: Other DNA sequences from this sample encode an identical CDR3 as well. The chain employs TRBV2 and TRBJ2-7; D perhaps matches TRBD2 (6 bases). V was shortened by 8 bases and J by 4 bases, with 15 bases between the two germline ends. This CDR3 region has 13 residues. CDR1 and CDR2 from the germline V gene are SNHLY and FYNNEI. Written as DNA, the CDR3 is TGTGCCAGCCGAACCGGGGGACCGTACGAGCAGTACTTC. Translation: CASRTGGPYEQYF.

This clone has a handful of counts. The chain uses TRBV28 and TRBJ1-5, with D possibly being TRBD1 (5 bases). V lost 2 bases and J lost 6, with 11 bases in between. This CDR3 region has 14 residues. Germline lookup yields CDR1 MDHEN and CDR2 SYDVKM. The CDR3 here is CASSLMSQGQPQHF. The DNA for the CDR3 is TGTGCCAGCAGTTTAATGAGCCAGGGTCAGCCCCAGCATTTT.

CDR3 DNA: TGTGCCAGCAGCCCCTCCAGCGGGAGCCCCTACGAGCAGTACTTC. Protein product: CASSPSSGSPYEQYF. V usage is TRBV7-9 and J usage is TRBJ2-7; 8 nucleotides line up with TRBD2. Germline V CDR1 and CDR2: SEHNR, FQNEAQ (reference sequence). The length of the CDR3 is 15 residues. The V segment lost 5 bases and the J segment 2 bases; nucleotides outside the gene matches: 8.

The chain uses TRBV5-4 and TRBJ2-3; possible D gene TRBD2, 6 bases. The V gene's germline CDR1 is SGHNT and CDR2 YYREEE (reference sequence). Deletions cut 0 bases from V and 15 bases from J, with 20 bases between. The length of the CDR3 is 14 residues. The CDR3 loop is CASSLAGRDSRFYF. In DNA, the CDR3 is TGTGCCAGCAGCTTGGCGGGCCGGGACTCCCGGTTTTATTTT.

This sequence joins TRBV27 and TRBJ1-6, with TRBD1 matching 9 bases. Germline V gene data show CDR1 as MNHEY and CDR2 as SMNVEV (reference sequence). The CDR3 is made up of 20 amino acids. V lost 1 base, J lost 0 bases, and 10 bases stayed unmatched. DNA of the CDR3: TGTGCCAGCAGTTTATTTACAGGGACAGGGTTAAGCTCCTATAATTCACCCCTCCACTTT. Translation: CASSLFTGTGLSSYNSPLHF.